The next 10 T cell receptor beta chains were all read from a single sample in a study of blood T cell repertoires in COVID-19. Sequencing was performed with immunoSEQ multiplex PCR; in TCRdb, only in-frame clones are kept and a portion is missing. Found here are 180,000 or so clones, 70% to 90% of them singletons; the top ten hold roughly 9.2%. Sequencing used peripheral blood. The source is an elderly woman with acute or convalescent COVID-19.

V usage is TRBV27 and J usage is TRBJ1-2; 9 nucleotides match TRBD1. The CDR3 runs to 18 residues. Trimming at V came to 8 bases and at J to 3 bases, leaving 19 bases not matched to a gene. Germline V gene sequence: CDR1 MNHEY, CDR2 SMNVEV (reference sequence). The CDR3 here is CASARGWDREGTHYGYTF. CDR3 bases: TGTGCCAGCGCCCGAGGTTGGGACAGGGAGGGGACTCACTATGGCTACACCTTC.

The chain is built from TRBV5-1 and TRBJ1-1; D is ambiguous. CDR1 is SGHRS and CDR2 is YFSETQ in the germline V gene. Deletions cut 6 bases from V and 4 bases from J, with 10 bases between. The CDR3 sequence is 12 residues long. The chain's CDR3 is CASTQVGTEAFF. CDR3 bases: TGCGCCAGCACCCAGGTGGGCACTGAAGCTTTCTTT.

The chain couples TRBV6-2 or TRBV6-3 to TRBJ1-1; D not resolved. The CDR3 has 16 amino acids. Germline V lookup: CDR1 MNHEY, CDR2 SVGEGT. The V end lost 0 bases, the J end lost 0 bases, and 11 bases lay between the germline ends. Written as DNA, the CDR3 is TGTGCCAGCAGTTACTCAGGGCAGCGGATGAACACTGAAGCTTTCTTT. Translating it yields CASSYSGQRMNTEAFF.

The chain links TRBV6-5 to TRBJ2-7, with a weak D call TRBD1 (5 bases). Trimming removed 5 bases from V and 6 bases from J, with 8 bases in between. Per germline, CDR1 MNHEY and CDR2 SVGAGI. The CDR3 is made up of 11 amino acids. CDR3 nucleotides: TGTGCCAGCAGTCCAGGGTTCGAGCAGTACTTC. This gives the protein CASSPGFEQYF.

The rearrangement joins TRBV3-1 (or the pseudogene TRBV3-2) to TRBJ2-3; TRBD2 aligns across 12 bases. Germline CDR1 reads LGHDT; CDR2 reads YNNKEL (reference sequence). The V and J ends lost 1 base and 2 bases, in that order; junction bases with no gene match: 4. This CDR3 comprises 17 residues. The CDR3 DNA is TGTGCCAGCAGCCAAGGGACTAGCGGGATCATCACAGATACGCAGTATTTT. Its translation is CASSQGTSGIITDTQYF.

V and J are TRBV12-3 or TRBV12-4 and TRBJ1-4, with D perhaps matching TRBD1 (5 bases). The V gene lost 9 bases and the J gene lost 8 bases, with 13 bases spanning the gap. This CDR3 comprises 12 residues. DNA for the CDR3: TGTGCCAGGGACTCCCGGGGGGAAAAACTGTTTTTT. Protein product: CARDSRGEKLFF.

This chain joins TRBV14 and TRBJ1-3; 9 bases are shared with TRBD1. Germline trimming cut 3 bases from V and 7 bases from J; bases unmatched to any gene: 7. The CDR3 length is 15 residues. Per the germline V gene, CDR1 is SGHDN and CDR2 is FVKESK. CDR3 in amino acids: CASSHRDRDFNTIYF. The CDR3 DNA reads as TGTGCCAGCAGCCACCGGGACAGGGACTTTAACACCATATATTTT.

The rearrangement uses TRBV4-1 and TRBJ2-3, with TRBD2 matching over 7 bases. The CDR3 runs to 14 residues. CDR1 MGHRA and CDR2 YSYEKL come from the germline V gene. V dropped 1 base and J dropped 4; count of bases not matched to a gene: 2. The CDR3 region is CASSQVTSADTQYF. The CDR3 DNA follows: TGCGCCAGCAGCCAAGTAACTAGCGCAGATACGCAGTATTTT.

The chain has TRBV19 and TRBJ1-1; D possibly corresponds to TRBD1 (6 bases). Germline V gives CDR1 LNHDA, CDR2 SQIVND (reference sequence). Trimming cost V 10 bases and J 0 bases, with 27 bases left between them. The CDR3 loop spans 18 amino acids. The CDR3 region has the DNA TGTGCCACCCGGGGGGGCAGGGGCGCTCGTCCGATGAACACTGAAGCTTTCTTT. Translation gives CATRGGRGARPMNTEAFF.

V and J are TRBV2 and TRBJ2-1, with D perhaps TRBD2 (5 bases). The CDR3 length is 12 residues. V lost 3 bases, J lost 10 bases, and 10 bases lay in between. CDR1 is SNHLY and CDR2 is FYNNEI in the germline V gene. CDR3 residues: CASSDPGKEQFF. The DNA of the CDR3 is TGTGCCAGCAGTGATCCCGGGAAGGAGCAGTTCTTC.